The table lists the clone carrying this T cell receptor beta chain with a count of one. Its cognate antigen is unknown. The PCR ran on 60 Vbeta and 13 Jbeta primers. Repertoires were generated with immunoSEQ multiplex PCR, while TCRdb's copy carries only in-frame clones and drops some. The repertoire includes over 150,000 clones, more than 70% of them detected once, and over 5% sits in the top ten. The data originate from a study of cytomegalovirus exposure and HLA in healthy donors. Broader study findings: Reportedly, HLA-A and HLA-B alleles of most subjects were accurately predicted from TCR beta. The study put under 200 TCR beta chains on its list as cytomegalovirus-associated. Later on, analysis showed that most CMV-associated TCR beta chains appeared to be HLA-restricted. Most of the TCR beta V segments (in an earlier analysis) were productive either about 87% or about 30% of the time.

Germline lookup yields CDR1 LGHNA and CDR2 YNFKEQ. The ends were cut back, 0 bases at V and 1 base at J, with 17 bases in the middle. The CDR3 loop spans 18 amino acids. The sample consisted of PBMCs. The TCR sequence derives from a middle-aged woman in good health and CMV-seropositive. The chain employs TRBV4-2 and TRBJ2-3; maybe TRBD2 (5 bases). The chain's CDR3 is CASSQDGPLGRGTDTQYF. CDR3 nucleotides: TGTGCCAGCAGCCAAGATGGCCCCCTAGGGCGGGGCACAGATACGCAGTATTTT.